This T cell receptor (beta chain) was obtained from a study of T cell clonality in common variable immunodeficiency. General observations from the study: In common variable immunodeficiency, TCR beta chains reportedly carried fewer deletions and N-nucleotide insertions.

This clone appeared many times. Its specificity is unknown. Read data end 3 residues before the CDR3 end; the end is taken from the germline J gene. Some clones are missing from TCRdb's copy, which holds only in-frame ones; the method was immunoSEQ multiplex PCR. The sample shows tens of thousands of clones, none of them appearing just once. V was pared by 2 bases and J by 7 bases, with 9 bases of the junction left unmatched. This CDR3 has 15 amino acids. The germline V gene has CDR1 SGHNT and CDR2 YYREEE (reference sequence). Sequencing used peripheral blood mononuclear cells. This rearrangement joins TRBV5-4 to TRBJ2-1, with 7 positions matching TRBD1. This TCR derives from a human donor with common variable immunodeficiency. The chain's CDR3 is CASSFGDSLWNEQFF. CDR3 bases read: TGTGCCAGCAGCTTCGGGGACAGTTTGTGGAATGAG. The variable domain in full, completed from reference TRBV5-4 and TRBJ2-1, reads ETGVTQSPTHLIKTRGQQVTLRCSSQSGHNTVSWYQQALGQGPQFIFQYYREEENGRGNFPPRFSGLQFPNYSSELNVNALELDDSALYLCASSFGDSLWNEQFFGPGTRLTVL.